This T cell receptor (beta chain) derives from a study of T-cell reconstitution after alpha-beta-depleted transplantation in children. Whole-study findings and limits: There were reportedly several hundred expanded graft clones from which alpha-beta T cells came about two months after transplant. Some patients owed their high day-60 TCRbeta diversity to surviving recipient T cells and thymic progenitors. At the one-year point after transplant, T-cell counts and TCRbeta diversity were found to come mostly from T cells that had been newly produced.

CDR1 and CDR2 (germline): SGHRS, YFSETQ. V was pared by 4 bases and J by 6 bases, with 11 bases between. The CDR3 has 13 residues. Researchers prepared the TCRbeta library using unique molecular identifiers, the study reports. TCRdb used MiXCR to reprocess the PCR reads, holding one entry per CDR3 protein. The sample lists about 27,000 distinct CDR3 sequences; roughly 6% were seen once. This clonotype was picked up many times. The antigen is not known. This TCR came from a male patient aged 10-17 years who had a stem cell transplant for acute myeloid leukemia, so the T cells may come from the graft donor. The genes are TRBV5-1 and TRBJ2-1; D not certain. The starting material was PBMCs, mostly from graft donor cells, obtained 180 days after TCRalphabeta/CD19-depleted stem cell transplant. CDR3 DNA sequence: TGCGCCAGCAGCCCCCCAACAACCAATGAGCAGTTCTTC. This translates into CASSPPTTNEQFF.